This paragraph covers one T cell receptor beta chain sequence. Its antigen has not been determined. Nothing much larger sits one base from this clone, and base qualities are not available. This entry belongs to a study of blood T cell repertoires in COVID-19 (dated by TCRdb to the early 2020s). Study-wide context: Samples covering the acute and convalescent phases of COVID-19 were provided by collaborators in the United States, Italy and Spain. The samples were drawn from the first 160 participants of the ongoing ImmuneRACE study and from more than 1,000 subjects provided by 6 global collaborators. The prospective study material was composed of cDNA or gDNA derived from T cells, B-cell-depleted T cells, or PBMCs. HLA class I and class II types, where available, came from metadata supplied by the sample provider rather than from assay-based typing. A de-identified subject ID, COVID-19 status, age in years and sex were almost always included in the sample metadata. Subjects who had been exposed to COVID-19, were actively infected with it, or had recovered from it provided the deeply sampled blood TCRbeta repertoires that made up the dataset. The repertoires were released in a freely available public database meant as a resource for research on the immune response to SARS-CoV-2. What the research found in general, with its limitations: The quantity of clinical and demographic metadata differed by source and by participant and was supplied without curation.

Collaborating institutions collected whole blood in K2EDTA tubes following their own protocols. Collaborator samples were shipped for TCRbeta analysis as frozen whole blood, isolated PBMCs, or DNA extracted from either sample type. From the cysteine up to the phenylalanine, the CDR3 has a length of 16 residues. Kept here is only the CDR3 DNA, which spans 48 bases and is read in frame from base 1. For CDR1 and CDR2, the germline V gene (reference sequence) lists SEHNR and FQNEAQ. Unmatched junction bases come to 7, with V trimmed by 6 bases and J by 4 bases. TCRbeta CDR3 regions were amplified from genomic DNA using the immunoSEQ Assay, a bias-controlled multiplex PCR. The authors' analysis ran thus. The number of nucleated cells in each sample was estimated by amplification of reference gene primers within the assay. Sequence reads were collapsed and filtered to measure the absolute abundance of every unique TCRbeta CDR3 rearrangement. For each sample, productive Simpson clonality was calculated as the square root of Simpson's diversity index across productive rearrangements. This is the immuneACCESS table as TCRdb keeps it, with only in-frame sequences that have V and J called. A part of the clones is gone; compared with another copy, unresolved V genes explain less than half, and the rest is unexplained. V, J and clone size derive from that table, while D and trimming were established from the DNA sequence. The sample includes under 60,000 clones, with about four fifths observed a single time. The ten largest account for 25% of the sample.

Sequenced sample: peripheral blood. The receptor comes from a human donor in a cohort sampled during active COVID-19. The chain uses TRBV7-9 and TRBJ2-2; the central 11 bases match TRBD1. In nucleotides, the sequence is TGTGCCAGCAGACGCGGGACAGGGGGTCCCACCGGGGAGCTGTTTTTT. The translation is CASRRGTGGPTGELFF.